Detailed here is one TCR beta chain. The antigen it recognizes is unknown. No quality values exist for individual bases; no much larger clone is one base distant. Library preparation used the immunoSEQ multiplex PCR assay. As for the authors' bioinformatics: A statistical classification framework was built for diagnosing cytomegalovirus status from the catalog of TCR beta chain sequences. Drawn from immuneACCESS, this table holds only the in-frame rearrangements with V and J called that TCRdb kept. Clones are partly lost; checked studies trace under half to an unresolved V gene and leave the rest unexplained. That table is the source of V, J and clone size, and D and trimming were worked out from the DNA. Present in this sample are approximately 49,000 clones, roughly 93% of which were seen just once. The biggest ten clones account for about 1.5% of the sample. The source of the sample is a study of cytomegalovirus exposure and HLA in healthy donors (dated 2017 in TCRdb). Regarding the study in general: According to a later analysis, one platform produced both the approximately 110 validation repertoires and the 730 or so repertoires of the first cohort. The study aimed to test whether cataloging public T cell receptors could reveal signatures of past pathogen exposure. In addition to the first cohort of roughly 670 subjects, a separate validation cohort of approximately 110 different subjects was used. The study combined high-throughput TCR immunosequencing, statistical association of individual TCRs with disease status, and machine learning to predict cytomegalovirus infection status. Study-wide findings and limitations: The authors suggested that the approach could potentially be generalized to other disease states and immunological phenotypes. A later analysis lacked HLA typing for the validation cohort, so it scored co-occurrence in that cohort across all 120 or so repertoires. A few of the identified cytomegalovirus-associated TCR beta chains were confirmed in vitro to be specific for cytomegalovirus antigens. In both the original and validation cohorts, the classifier was reported to diagnose cytomegalovirus status with high specificity and sensitivity. Of the cluster scores, approximately 94% were above 0 in a later analysis, which found that TCRs clustered in the first cohort also tended to co-occur in the 130 or so validation repertoires. A total of 150 or so TCR beta chains were listed by the study as associated with cytomegalovirus. Across donors, most TCR sequences were observed very rarely, whereas some public TCRs were present in many individuals.

Separate from the approximately 690-subject first cohort, the validation cohort of some 130 subjects was the group to which the donors belonged. The CDR3 contains 15 residues, cysteine and phenylalanine counted. Just the 45-base CDR3 DNA is kept, in frame starting at base 1. CDR1 MNHEY and CDR2 SMNVEV are derived from the germline V gene (reference sequence). V was cut back by 6 bases and J by 4 bases, leaving a gap of 16 bases between them. The sample taken for sequencing was PBMCs. This TCR derives from a man younger than 35 in good health and CMV-seronegative. The rearranged chain carries TRBV27 and TRBJ2-1, and TRBD1 may be the D gene, going by 5 matching bases. The CDR3 is CASSRGHPMYNEQFF. The nucleotide sequence is TGTGCCAGCAGCCGAGGACACCCAATGTACAATGAGCAGTTCTTC.